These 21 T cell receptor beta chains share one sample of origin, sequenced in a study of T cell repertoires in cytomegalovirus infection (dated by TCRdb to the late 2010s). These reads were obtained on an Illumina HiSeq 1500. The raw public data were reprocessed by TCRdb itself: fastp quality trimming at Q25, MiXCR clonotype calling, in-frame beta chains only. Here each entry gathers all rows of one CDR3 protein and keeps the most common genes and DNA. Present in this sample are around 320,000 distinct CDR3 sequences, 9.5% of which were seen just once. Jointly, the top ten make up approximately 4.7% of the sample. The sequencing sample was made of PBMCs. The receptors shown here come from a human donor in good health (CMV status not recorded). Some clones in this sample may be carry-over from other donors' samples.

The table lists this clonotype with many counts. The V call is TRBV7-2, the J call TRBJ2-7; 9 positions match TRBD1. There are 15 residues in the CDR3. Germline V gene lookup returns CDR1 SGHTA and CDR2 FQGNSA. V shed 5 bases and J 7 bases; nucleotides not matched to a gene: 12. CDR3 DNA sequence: TGTGCCAGCAGCCCACCGGGACAGGGACCGAGGGAGCAGTACTTC. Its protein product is CASSPPGQGPREQYF.

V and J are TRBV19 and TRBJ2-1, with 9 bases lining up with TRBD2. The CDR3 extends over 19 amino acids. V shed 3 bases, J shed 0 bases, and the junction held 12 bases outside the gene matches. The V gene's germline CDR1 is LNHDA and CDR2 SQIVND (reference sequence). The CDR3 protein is CASSMSKLAGLSSYNEQFF. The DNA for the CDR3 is TGTGCCAGTAGTATGAGTAAGCTAGCGGGACTTAGCTCCTACAATGAGCAGTTCTTC.

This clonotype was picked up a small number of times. The CDR3 is CSASPGTGLYNEQFF. CDR3 DNA sequence: TGCAGTGCTTCGCCGGGGACAGGTCTCTACAATGAGCAGTTCTTC. The genes are TRBV20-1 and TRBJ2-1, with 8 bases fitting TRBD1. Germline CDR1 is DFQATT and CDR2 is SNEGSKA (reference sequence). Trimming at V came to 5 bases and at J to 3 bases, leaving 9 bases not matched to a gene. CDR3 size: 15 residues.

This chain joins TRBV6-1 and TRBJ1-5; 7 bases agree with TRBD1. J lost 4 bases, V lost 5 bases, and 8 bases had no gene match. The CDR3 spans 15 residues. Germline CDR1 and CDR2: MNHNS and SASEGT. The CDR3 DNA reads TGTGCCAGCAGTACAGGGGTATTTGGTAATCAGCCCCAGCATTTT. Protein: CASSTGVFGNQPQHF.

In nucleotides, the CDR3 is TGCGCCAGCAGCCAAGATAGGTTCGGGGGCGGTCAGCCCCAGCATTTT. It codes for CASSQDRFGGGQPQHF. The chain employs TRBV4-3 and TRBJ1-5; D might be TRBD1 (6 bases). With 0 bases removed from V and 6 bases from J, the gap between germline ends came to 15 bases. Germline V gene lookup returns CDR1 LGHNA and CDR2 YSLEER. The CDR3 covers 16 residues.

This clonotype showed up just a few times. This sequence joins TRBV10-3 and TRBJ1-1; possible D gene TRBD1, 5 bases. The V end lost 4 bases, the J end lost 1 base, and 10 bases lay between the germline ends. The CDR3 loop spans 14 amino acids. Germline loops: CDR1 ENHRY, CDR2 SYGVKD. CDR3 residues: CAISGGQANTEAFF. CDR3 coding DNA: TGTGCCATCAGTGGCGGACAAGCGAACACTGAAGCTTTCTTT.

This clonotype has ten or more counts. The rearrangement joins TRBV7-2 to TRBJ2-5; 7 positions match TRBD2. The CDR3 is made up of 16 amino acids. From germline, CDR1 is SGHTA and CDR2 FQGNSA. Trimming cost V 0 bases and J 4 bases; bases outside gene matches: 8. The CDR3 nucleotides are TGTGCCAGCAGCTTAGCAGGCGGCACGGGGGGAGAGACCCAGTACTTC. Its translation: CASSLAGGTGGETQYF.

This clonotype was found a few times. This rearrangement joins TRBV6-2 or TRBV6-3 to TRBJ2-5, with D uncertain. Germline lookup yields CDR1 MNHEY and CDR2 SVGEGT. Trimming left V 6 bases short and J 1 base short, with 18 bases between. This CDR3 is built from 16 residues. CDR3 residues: CASSPSPSRSQETQYF. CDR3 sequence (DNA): TGTGCCAGCAGCCCTTCCCCCAGCCGATCCCAAGAGACCCAGTACTTC.

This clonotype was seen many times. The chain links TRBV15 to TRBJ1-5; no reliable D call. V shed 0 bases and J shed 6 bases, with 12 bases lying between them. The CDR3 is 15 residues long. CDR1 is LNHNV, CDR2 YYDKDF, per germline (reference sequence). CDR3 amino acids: CATSRDPRKGQPQHF. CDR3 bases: TGTGCCACCAGCAGAGACCCCAGGAAAGGTCAGCCCCAGCATTTT. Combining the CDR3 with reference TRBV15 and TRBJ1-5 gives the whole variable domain DAMVIQNPRYQVTQFGKPVTLSCSQTLNHNVMYWYQQKSSQAPKLLFHYYDKDFNNEADTPDNFQSRRPNTSFCFLDIRSPGLGDTAMYLCATSRDPRKGQPQHFGDGTRLSIL.

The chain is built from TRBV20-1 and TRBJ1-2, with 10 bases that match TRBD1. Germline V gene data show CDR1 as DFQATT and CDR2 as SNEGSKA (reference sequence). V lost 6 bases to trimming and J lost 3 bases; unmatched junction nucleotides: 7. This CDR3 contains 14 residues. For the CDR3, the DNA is TGCAGTGCCATGGGACAGGGGACTTACTATGGCTACACCTTC. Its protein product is CSAMGQGTYYGYTF.

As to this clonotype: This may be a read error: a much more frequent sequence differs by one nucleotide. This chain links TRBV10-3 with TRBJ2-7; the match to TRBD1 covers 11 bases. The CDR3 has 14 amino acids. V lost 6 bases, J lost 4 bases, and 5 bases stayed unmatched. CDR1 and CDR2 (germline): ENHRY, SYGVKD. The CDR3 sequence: CAISRDRGLYEQYF. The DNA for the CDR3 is TGTGCCATCAGCCGGGACAGGGGGTTATACGAGCAGTACTTC.

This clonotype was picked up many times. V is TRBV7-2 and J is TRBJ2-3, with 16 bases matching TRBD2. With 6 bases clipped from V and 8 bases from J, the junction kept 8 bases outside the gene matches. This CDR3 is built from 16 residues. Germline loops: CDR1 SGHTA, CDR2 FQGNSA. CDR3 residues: CASSSGTSGGAGTQYF. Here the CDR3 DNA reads TGTGCCAGCAGTTCTGGGACTAGCGGGGGGGCCGGTACGCAGTATTTT.

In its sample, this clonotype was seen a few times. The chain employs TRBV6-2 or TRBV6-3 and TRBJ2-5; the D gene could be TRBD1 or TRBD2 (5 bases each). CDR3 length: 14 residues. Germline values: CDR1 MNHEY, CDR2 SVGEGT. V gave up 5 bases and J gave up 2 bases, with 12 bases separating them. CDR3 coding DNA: TGTGCCAGCAGTCGAGGGGTTCTACAAGAGACCCAGTACTTC. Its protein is CASSRGVLQETQYF.

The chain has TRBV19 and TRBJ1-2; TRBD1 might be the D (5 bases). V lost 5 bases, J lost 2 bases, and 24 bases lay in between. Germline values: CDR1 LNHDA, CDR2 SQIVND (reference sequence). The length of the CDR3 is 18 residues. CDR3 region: CASSDILGFAGKNYGYTF. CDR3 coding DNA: TGTGCCAGTAGTGATATTCTAGGGTTCGCAGGGAAGAACTATGGCTACACCTTC.

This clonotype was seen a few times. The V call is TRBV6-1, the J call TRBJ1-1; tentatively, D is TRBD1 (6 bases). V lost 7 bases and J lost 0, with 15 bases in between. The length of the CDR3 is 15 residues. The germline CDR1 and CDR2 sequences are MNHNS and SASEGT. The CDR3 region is CASTRGGVVNTEAFF. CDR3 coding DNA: TGTGCCAGCACCAGAGGGGGGGTGGTGAACACTGAAGCTTTCTTT.

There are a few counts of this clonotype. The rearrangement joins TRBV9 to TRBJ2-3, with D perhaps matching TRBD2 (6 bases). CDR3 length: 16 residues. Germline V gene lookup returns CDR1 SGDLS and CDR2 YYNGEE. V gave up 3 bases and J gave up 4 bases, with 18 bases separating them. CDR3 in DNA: TGTGCCAGCAGCGGACGAACACGGGGGAGAGCAGATACGCAGTATTTT. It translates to CASSGRTRGRADTQYF.

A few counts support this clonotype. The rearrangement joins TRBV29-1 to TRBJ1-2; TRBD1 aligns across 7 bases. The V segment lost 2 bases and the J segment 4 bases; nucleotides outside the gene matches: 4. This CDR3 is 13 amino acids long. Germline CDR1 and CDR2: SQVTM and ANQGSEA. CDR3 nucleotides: TGCAGCGTTGAATTCCGGACAGGCTATGGCTACACCTTC. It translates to CSVEFRTGYGYTF.

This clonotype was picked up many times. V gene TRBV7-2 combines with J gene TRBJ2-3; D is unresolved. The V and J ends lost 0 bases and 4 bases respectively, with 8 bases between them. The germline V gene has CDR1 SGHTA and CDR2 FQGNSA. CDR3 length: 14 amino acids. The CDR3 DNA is TGTGCCAGCAGCTTAGCGTGGAATGCAGATACGCAGTATTTT. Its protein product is CASSLAWNADTQYF.

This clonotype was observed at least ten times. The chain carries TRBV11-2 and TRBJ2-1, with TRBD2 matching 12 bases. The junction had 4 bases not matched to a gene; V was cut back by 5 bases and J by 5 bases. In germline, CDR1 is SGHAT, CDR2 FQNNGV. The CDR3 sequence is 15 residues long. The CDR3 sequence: CASSPSGGANNEQFF. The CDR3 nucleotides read TGTGCCAGCAGCCCTAGCGGGGGGGCTAACAATGAGCAGTTCTTC.

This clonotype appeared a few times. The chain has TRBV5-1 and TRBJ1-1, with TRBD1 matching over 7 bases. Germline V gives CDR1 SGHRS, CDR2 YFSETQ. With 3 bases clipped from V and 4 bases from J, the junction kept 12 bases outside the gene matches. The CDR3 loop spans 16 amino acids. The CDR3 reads CASSWRQGGSGTEAFF. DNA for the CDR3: TGCGCCAGCAGCTGGAGGCAGGGGGGGAGCGGCACTGAAGCTTTCTTT.

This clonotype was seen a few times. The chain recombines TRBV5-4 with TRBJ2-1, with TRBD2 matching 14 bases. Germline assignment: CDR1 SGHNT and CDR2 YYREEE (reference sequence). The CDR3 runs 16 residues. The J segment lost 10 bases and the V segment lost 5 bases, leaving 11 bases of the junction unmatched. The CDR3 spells CASSPGTSGSVGEQFF. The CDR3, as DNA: TGTGCCAGCAGTCCCGGGACTAGCGGGAGTGTGGGGGAGCAGTTCTTC.